What follows is one TCR beta chain and its context. Authors' data handling: Counts of nucleated cells, estimated from reference gene primer amplification, were obtained. Using immunoSEQ multiplex PCR, the repertoire was profiled, and TCRdb retains in-frame clones only, with some absent. V, J and clone size reflect that table, while D and trimming were determined from the DNA. The repertoire includes about 43,000 clones, roughly nine tenths of them detected once, and around 10% sits in the top ten. CDR1 and CDR2 from the germline V gene are LNHDA and SQIVND (reference sequence). The junction had 8 bases not matched to a gene; V was cut back by 4 bases and J by 1 base. The CDR3 spans 16 residues. This specimen belongs to a study of blood T cell repertoires in COVID-19. As for the study in general: The samples span acute and convalescent COVID-19 from the United States, Italy and Spain. T cells, B-cell-depleted T cells, or PBMCs provided the cDNA or gDNA that served as material.

The chain employs TRBV19 and TRBJ2-3; the match to TRBD1 covers 7 bases. The TCR was taken from a human donor in a cohort sampled during active COVID-19. Sequences were obtained from peripheral blood. The CDR3 reads CASSKGTARGTDTQYF. As DNA, the CDR3 is TGTGCCAGTAGTAAAGGGACAGCGAGGGGCACAGATACGCAGTATTTT.